The 13 T cell receptor beta chains below come from one sample, sequenced in a study of cytotoxic CD8 clonotypes in ibrutinib-treated CLL. Profiled with immunoSEQ multiplex PCR; TCRdb holds only in-frame clones, not every one. The sample records around 150,000 clones, around 84% being singletons. The specimen comprised PBMCs, sampled after 36 months of ibrutinib treatment. The receptors stem from a human donor with chronic lymphocytic leukemia.

The chain joins TRBV27 to TRBJ1-5, with D tentatively TRBD1 (5 bases). V lost 8 bases to trimming and J lost 1 base, with 9 bases between them. This CDR3 has 13 residues. Germline V gene data show CDR1 as MNHEY and CDR2 as SMNVEV (reference sequence). The CDR3 nucleotides read TGTGCCAGCGCCCGGGGGAGCAATCAGCCCCAGCATTTT. This codes for CASARGSNQPQHF.

This sequence joins TRBV5-4 and TRBJ1-1; the D gene is possibly TRBD1 (5 bases). Germline V gene sequence: CDR1 SGHNT, CDR2 YYREEE (reference sequence). The CDR3 has 13 amino acids. The V and J ends lost 4 bases and 8 bases respectively, with 15 bases between them. CDR3 amino acids: CASSPDSAREAFF. The CDR3 DNA reads TGTGCCAGCAGCCCCGACAGTGCGAGGGAAGCTTTCTTT.

The genes are TRBV7-3 and TRBJ2-7; a weak D match, TRBD1 (6 bases). The CDR3 consists of 15 residues. Trimming stripped 5 bases from V and 5 bases from J, with 19 bases between. The germline CDR1 and CDR2 sequences are SGHTA and FQGTGA. CDR3 in DNA: TGTGCCAGCAGCCCAGGGACACCCCCTTTCCACGAGCAGTACTTC. Its translation: CASSPGTPPFHEQYF.

V gene TRBV18 combines with J gene TRBJ1-4; D uncertain. The CDR3 runs 15 residues. V gave up 1 base and J gave up 2 bases, with 8 bases separating them. Germline CDR1 KGHSH, CDR2 LQKENI. The CDR3 DNA reads as TGTGCCAGCTCACCACATCCGGGGACTAATGAAAAACTGTTTTTT. It is translated as CASSPHPGTNEKLFF.

The chain employs TRBV27 and TRBJ2-1; 7 bases map to TRBD2. V shed 2 bases, J shed 0 bases, and the junction held 7 bases outside the gene matches. CDR3 length: 17 amino acids. The V gene's germline CDR1 is MNHEY and CDR2 SMNVEV (reference sequence). CDR3 protein: CASSLRLAASSYNEQFF. The CDR3 coding sequence is TGTGCCAGCAGTTTAAGGCTAGCGGCAAGCTCCTACAATGAGCAGTTCTTC.

The gene calls are TRBV6-1 and TRBJ2-7; D gene ambiguous. Trimming pared 7 bases from V and 3 bases from J, leaving 13 bases between. Germline CDR1 MNHNS, CDR2 SASEGT. CDR3 length: 13 amino acids. The CDR3 loop reads CASKINLNYEQYF. The CDR3 nucleotides are TGTGCCAGCAAGATAAATTTAAACTACGAGCAGTACTTC.

This chain links TRBV19 with TRBJ1-1; D perhaps matches TRBD1 (6 bases). Germline CDR1 and CDR2: LNHDA and SQIVND (reference sequence). This CDR3 is 13 amino acids long. Trimming removed 5 bases at V and 5 bases at J, with 12 bases between. This CDR3 reads CASSPGRGTEAFF. The CDR3 bases are TGTGCCAGTAGTCCAGGGAGGGGGACTGAAGCTTTCTTT.

V is TRBV27 and J is TRBJ1-1, with D maybe TRBD1 (6 bases). Germline CDR1 reads MNHEY; CDR2 reads SMNVEV (reference sequence). The CDR3 loop spans 13 amino acids. The ends were cut back, 6 bases at V and 7 bases at J, with 15 bases in the middle. This CDR3 is CASSPNGQFEAFF. Here the CDR3 DNA reads TGTGCCAGCAGCCCTAATGGACAGTTTGAAGCTTTCTTT.

This clone is a singleton in its sample. The chain joins TRBV28 to TRBJ1-1; D is ambiguous. This CDR3 is 13 amino acids long. Germline assignment: CDR1 MDHEN and CDR2 SYDVKM. The V gene lost 3 bases and the J gene lost 1 base, with 6 bases spanning the gap. The DNA for the CDR3 is TGTGCCAGCAGTTTTGCCAAGAACACTGAAGCTTTCTTT. Amino acid sequence: CASSFAKNTEAFF.

The CDR3 DNA sequence: TGTGCCAGCAGCTTGGAAGTAACGAACACCGGGGAGCTGTTTTTT. Its translation is CASSLEVTNTGELFF. The chain is built from TRBV5-6 and TRBJ2-2; D remains unclear. Trimming shortened V by 0 bases and J by 0 bases, and 6 bases separated the two germline ends. Per germline, CDR1 SGHDT and CDR2 YYEEEE. The CDR3 has 15 amino acids.

The chain uses TRBV4-1 and TRBJ1-6; D is unresolved. Germline V gene data show CDR1 as MGHRA and CDR2 as YSYEKL. The length of the CDR3 is 13 residues. V lost 1 base and J 9 bases, leaving 7 bases between the germline ends. The CDR3, as DNA: TGCGCCAGCAGCCAAGTAACGGGTTCACCCCTCCACTTT. Protein: CASSQVTGSPLHF.

The CDR3 region is CASSGRGSRETQYF. The CDR3 DNA follows: TGTGCCAGCAGTGGCAGGGGAAGTCGCGAGACCCAGTACTTC. The chain couples TRBV6-6 to TRBJ2-5; maybe TRBD1 (6 bases). Germline V CDR1 and CDR2: MNHNY, SVGAGI (reference sequence). The CDR3 length is 14 residues. Trimming removed 5 bases at V and 5 bases at J, with 15 bases between.

The V call is TRBV5-1, the J call TRBJ2-7; the D is unclear. Germline CDR1 reads SGHRS; CDR2 reads YFSETQ. The V end lost 7 bases, the J end lost 3 bases, and 20 bases lay between the germline ends. This CDR3 region has 15 residues. The CDR3 DNA is TGCGCCAGCCGGTATGGAGTCCGGGCAAACTACGAGCAGTACTTC. It yields the protein CASRYGVRANYEQYF.